The present T cell receptor (beta chain) was sequenced within a study of vaccination and CD4 T cells after COVID-19. As for the study in general: Convalescent donors: six male, four female; seven Caucasian, two Asian, one multiracial, two Hispanic.

With V trimmed by 4 bases and J by 5 bases, 9 bases remained unmatched. CDR3 length: 14 amino acids. Per germline, CDR1 GTSNPN and CDR2 SVGIG (reference sequence). Treatment: roughly 11-day PBMC culture with coronavirus spike peptide pools or control peptides (ViraFEST assay). ViraFEST used peptide pools to expand antigen-specific T cells and subsequently sequenced their TCRs. Comment on this clonotype: Its antigen is undetermined.

The Oncomine TCR Beta short-read assay generated sequence data from the DNA of cultured CD4+ T cells. TCRdb reanalysed the PCR reads using MiXCR and keeps one entry per CDR3 protein. This sample has roughly 15,000 distinct CDR3 sequences, with 70% to 80% found just once. What was sequenced was CD4+ T cells from blood, cultured in vitro. The V call is TRBV30, the J call TRBJ2-5; 8 bases match TRBD2. The source is a human donor who had recovered from COVID-19. CDR3 loop: CAWNLGRARETQYF. The DNA of the CDR3 is TGTGCCTGGAATCTCGGGAGGGCCCGTGAGACCCAGTACTTC.